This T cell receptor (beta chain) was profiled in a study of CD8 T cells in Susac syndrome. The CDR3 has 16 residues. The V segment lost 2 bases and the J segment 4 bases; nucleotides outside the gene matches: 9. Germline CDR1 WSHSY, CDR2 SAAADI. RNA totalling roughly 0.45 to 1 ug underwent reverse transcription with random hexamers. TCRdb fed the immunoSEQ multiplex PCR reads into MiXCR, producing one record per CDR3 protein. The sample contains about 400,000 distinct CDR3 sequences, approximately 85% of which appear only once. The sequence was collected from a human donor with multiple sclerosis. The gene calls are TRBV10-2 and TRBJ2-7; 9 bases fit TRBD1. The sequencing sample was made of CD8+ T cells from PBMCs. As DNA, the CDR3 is TGCGCCAGCAGTGAGCCCGCCTCCGGGACAGGGTACGAGCAGTACTTC. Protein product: CASSEPASGTGYEQYF.